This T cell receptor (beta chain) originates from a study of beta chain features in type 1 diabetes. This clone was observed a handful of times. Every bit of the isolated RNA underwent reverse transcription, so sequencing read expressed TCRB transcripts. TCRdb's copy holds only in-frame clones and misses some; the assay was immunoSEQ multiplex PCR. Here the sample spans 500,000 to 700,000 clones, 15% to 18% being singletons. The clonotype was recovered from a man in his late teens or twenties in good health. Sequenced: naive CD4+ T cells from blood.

DNA for the CDR3: TGTGCCAGCAGGGGACAGGGAAAGGGGTATGGCTACACCTTC. Amino acids: CASRGQGKGYGYTF. The chain joins TRBV27 to TRBJ1-2; 9 bases fit TRBD1. The CDR3 length is 14 residues. CDR1 is MNHEY, CDR2 SMNVEV, per germline (reference sequence). Germline trimming cut 6 bases from V and 5 bases from J; bases unmatched to any gene: 7.